This T cell receptor beta chain appears in the sequencing data of a study of control samples from healthy donors and cancer patients. The method was immunoSEQ multiplex PCR; TCRdb's version includes in-frame clones alone and lacks a portion of them. The table shows tens of thousands of clones, with around 80% occurring only once. Sequencing used PBMCs. The receptor's source is a man in his sixties with head and neck cancer.

CDR3 loop: CASSVGEGGRTEAFF. Written as DNA, the CDR3 is TGTGCCAGCAGCGTAGGGGAAGGGGGGCGGACTGAAGCTTTCTTT. The chain carries TRBV9 and TRBJ1-1, with TRBD1 as a possible D gene (6 bases). The germline V gene encodes CDR1 SGDLS and CDR2 YYNGEE. The CDR3 covers 15 residues. Trimming removed 0 bases at V and 5 bases at J, with 14 bases between.